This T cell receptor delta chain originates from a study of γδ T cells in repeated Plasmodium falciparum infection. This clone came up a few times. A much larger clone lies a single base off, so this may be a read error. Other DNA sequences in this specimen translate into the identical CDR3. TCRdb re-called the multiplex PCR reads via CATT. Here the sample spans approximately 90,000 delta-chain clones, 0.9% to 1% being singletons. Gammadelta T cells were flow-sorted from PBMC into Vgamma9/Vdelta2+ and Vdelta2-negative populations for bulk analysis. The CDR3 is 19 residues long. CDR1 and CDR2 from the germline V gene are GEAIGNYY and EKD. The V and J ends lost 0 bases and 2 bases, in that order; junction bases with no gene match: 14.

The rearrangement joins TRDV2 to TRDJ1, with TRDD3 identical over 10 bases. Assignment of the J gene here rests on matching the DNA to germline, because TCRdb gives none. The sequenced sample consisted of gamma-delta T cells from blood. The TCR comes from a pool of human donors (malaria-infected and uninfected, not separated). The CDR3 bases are TGTGCCTGTGACACCATCCCCACCCGTACTGGGGGATTAACCGATAAACTCATCTTT. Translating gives CACDTIPTRTGGLTDKLIF.